These 26 T cell receptor delta chains were sequenced from one sample in a study of gamma-delta T cells after stem cell transplantation. With CATT, TCRdb re-called clones from the RT-PCR reads. The sample carries over 2,500 delta-chain clones, less than 2% recorded once. The sequencing input was gamma-delta T cells. These receptors were collected from a human donor. It is not recorded whose cells these are; they may come from a transplant donor.

A remark on this clone: This DNA's translation and the protein TCRdb lists, from a much larger clone, do not match at residue 5, likely due to a read error; the protein shown is translated from the DNA. V is TRDV2 and J is TRDJ1; TRDD3 agrees at 8 bases. CDR3 size: 18 residues. Losses at the gene ends were 2 bases for V and 0 bases for J; bases not matched to a gene: 13. CDR1 GEAIGNYY and CDR2 EKD come from the germline V gene. CDR3 nucleotide sequence: TGTGCCTGTGACATAGTATTCCGACTGGGGGCTAACACCGATAAACTCATCTTT. Translation gives CACDIVFRLGANTDKLIF.

In this sample, this clone is large. This sample includes further DNA sequences coding for the same CDR3. The rearrangement links TRDV2 to TRDJ1, with TRDD3 matching over 12 bases. CDR1 and CDR2 (germline): GEAIGNYY, EKD. Unmatched junction bases numbered 11, after V lost 3 bases and J lost 4 bases. This CDR3 has 17 residues. The CDR3 spells CACDELGDTQRNDKLIF. CDR3 DNA sequence: TGTGCCTGTGACGAGCTGGGGGATACGCAGCGAAACGATAAACTCATCTTT.

The table lists this clone with a few counts. This chain joins TRDV2 and TRDJ1; 11 nucleotides line up with TRDD3. This CDR3 is built from 19 residues. With 3 bases clipped from V and 7 bases from J, the junction kept 21 bases outside the gene matches. Germline V lookup: CDR1 GEAIGNYY, CDR2 EKD. DNA for the CDR3: TGTGCCTGTGACCCCGCCGATGGGGGATACGCGTCTATGAGCGGTAAACTCATCTTT. Translated, it gives CACDPADGGYASMSGKLIF.

This clone is medium-sized. The genes are TRDV2 and TRDJ1; 13 bases line up with TRDD3. V was clipped by 0 bases and J by 2 bases; unmatched bases: 17. CDR1 is GEAIGNYY and CDR2 is EKD in the germline V gene. The CDR3 runs to 21 residues. CDR3 region: CACDTVVSNTGGYGGTDKLIF. In DNA form, the CDR3 reads TGTGCCTGTGACACCGTCGTTTCGAATACTGGGGGATACGGAGGAACCGATAAACTCATCTTT.

The J gene is TRDJ1, the V gene TRDV2, with 7 nucleotides matching TRDD3. Germline V gene data show CDR1 as GEAIGNYY and CDR2 as EKD. This CDR3 has 17 residues. The ends lost 3 bases at V and 1 base at J; junction bases unmatched: 13. The CDR3 reads CACDSIPGDDFTDKLIF. The CDR3 DNA follows: TGTGCCTGTGACTCAATACCGGGGGATGACTTCACCGATAAACTCATCTTT.

CDR3 coding DNA: TGTGCCTGTGACTCCCCGGGGGATACGGCCACCGATAAACTCATCTTT. This codes for CACDSPGDTATDKLIF. The chain couples TRDV2 to TRDJ1; 10 nucleotides align to TRDD3. V shed 3 bases and J 1 base; nucleotides not matched to a gene: 7. Germline V gene lookup returns CDR1 GEAIGNYY and CDR2 EKD. The length of the CDR3 is 16 residues.

In its sample, this clone is medium-sized. This sequence joins TRDV2 and TRDJ1; tentatively, D is TRDD3 (6 bases). The V end lost 7 bases, the J end lost 1 base, and 18 bases lay between the germline ends. CDR3 size: 15 residues. CDR1 is GEAIGNYY, CDR2 EKD, per germline. The CDR3 loop reads CACMALGGSTDKLIF. The CDR3 region has the DNA TGTGCCTGCATGGCCTTGGGGGGTAGCACCGATAAACTCATCTTT.

As concerns this clone: A read error likely explains this, since a far larger clone differs by one base. The sample contains more than one DNA sequence encoding this CDR3. This sequence joins TRDV2 and TRDJ1; TRDD2 matches at 8 bases. Germline V CDR1 and CDR2: GEAIGNYY, EKD. The CDR3 spans 19 residues. CDR3 region: CACDTVFLPDWPHTDKLIF. The CDR3 DNA follows: TGTGCCTGTGACACCGTCTTCCTACCAGACTGGCCGCACACCGATAAACTCATCTTC.

A few counts support this clone. A much larger clone is a single base away; this may be a read error. Other DNA variants within this sample encode the same CDR3. V and J are TRDV2 and TRDJ1, with 9 bases identical to TRDD3. With V trimmed by 4 bases and J by 0 bases, 8 bases remained unmatched. The germline V gene has CDR1 GEAIGNYY and CDR2 EKD. The CDR3 contains 16 residues. CDR3 loop: CACEGLGIRDTDKLIF. The CDR3 region has the DNA TGTGCCTGTGAGGGCCTGGGGATACGGGACACCGATAAACTCATCTTT.

This clone ranks as medium-sized (0.01 to 0.1%). J is TRDJ1 and V is TRDV2, with 8 bases aligning to TRDD3. Trimming at V came to 3 bases and at J to 0 bases, leaving 8 bases not matched to a gene. Germline V gene sequence: CDR1 GEAIGNYY, CDR2 EKD. The CDR3 contains 16 residues. DNA of the CDR3: TGTGCCTGTGACTTACTGGGGGTCCCGTACACCGATAAACTCATCTTT. As protein: CACDLLGVPYTDKLIF.

By share of the sample, this clone is medium-sized (0.01 to 0.1%). This chain joins TRDV2 and TRDJ1, with 9 bases fitting TRDD3. The J segment lost 1 base and the V segment lost 0 bases, leaving 14 bases of the junction unmatched. This CDR3 has 19 amino acids. Germline lookup yields CDR1 GEAIGNYY and CDR2 EKD. The CDR3 DNA reads as TGTGCCTGTGACACCGTGAGTAGGCCTGGGGGATCCCTCACCGATAAACTCATCTTT. Translating gives CACDTVSRPGGSLTDKLIF.

By frequency in the sample, this clone is large (0.1 to 1%). The identical CDR3 is also encoded by other nucleotide sequences in the sample. The genes are TRDV2 and TRDJ1; the D is unclear. Trimming removed 0 bases from V and 0 bases from J, with 7 bases in between. The CDR3 contains 14 residues. The V gene's germline CDR1 is GEAIGNYY and CDR2 EKD. As DNA, the CDR3 is TGTGCCTGTGACACCGCAGGATACACCGATAAACTCATCTTT. Protein sequence: CACDTAGYTDKLIF.

This clone was observed a few times. A far larger clone is one nucleotide away, so this likely arose from a read error. Other DNA sequences of this sample code for an identical CDR3. The V and J genes are TRDV2 and TRDJ1; 11 bases are shared with TRDD3. CDR3 length equals 15 residues. Germline-derived CDR1 and CDR2 are GEAIGNYY and EKD. The V and J ends lost 1 base and 5 bases, in that order; junction bases with no gene match: 5. CDR3 protein: CACDTLLGDSDKLIF. The CDR3 DNA reads as TGTGCCTGTGACACTTTACTGGGGGATAGTGATAAACTCATCTTT.

This clone ranks as medium-sized. The chain has TRDV2 and TRDJ1; 12 bases agree with TRDD3. CDR1 is GEAIGNYY, CDR2 EKD, per germline. The trim removed 0 bases at V and 0 bases at J, leaving 13 bases unmatched. The CDR3 runs to 20 residues. For the CDR3, the DNA is TGTGCCTGTGACACCGTGACTGGGGGATACTCCACCTCGTACACCGATAAACTCATCTTT. Residues: CACDTVTGGYSTSYTDKLIF.

This clone has more than one count but fewer than ten. This sequence may be a read error, since a much larger clone differs from it by one base. This sample also contains other DNA sequences that code for the same CDR3. V usage is TRDV2 and J usage is TRDJ2; 8 nucleotides align to TRDD3. The junction had 12 bases not matched to a gene; V was cut back by 0 bases and J by 4 bases. The germline CDR1 and CDR2 sequences are GEAIGNYY and EKD. The CDR3 consists of 18 residues. The CDR3 region has the DNA TGTGCCTGTGACACCGTACTTGGGGATACCAGGGGGACAGCACAACTCTTCTTT. Protein: CACDTVLGDTRGTAQLFF.

By share of the sample, this clone is medium-sized (0.01 to 0.1%). V and J are TRDV2 and TRDJ1, with 13 nucleotides matching TRDD3. Germline CDR1 GEAIGNYY, CDR2 EKD. This CDR3 region has 23 residues. The V segment lost 3 bases and the J segment 0 bases; nucleotides outside the gene matches: 24. The CDR3 loop is CACDSVLGDTRGGEGPYTDKLIF. DNA of the CDR3: TGTGCCTGTGACTCGGTACTGGGGGATACGCGGGGAGGTGAGGGACCGTACACCGATAAACTCATCTTT.

By sample fraction, this clone is medium-sized. V usage is TRDV2 and J usage is TRDJ1; 8 bases fit TRDD3. V trimming: 2 bases; J trimming: 0 bases; junction bases outside the gene matches: 4. The V gene's germline CDR1 is GEAIGNYY and CDR2 EKD. This CDR3 region has 15 residues. CDR3 sequence (DNA): TGTGCCTGTGACAGTTTACTGGGGGACACCGATAAACTCATCTTT. Amino acids: CACDSLLGDTDKLIF.

This clone has just a few counts. TCRdb's entry gives the protein of a much larger clone, which mismatches this DNA's translation at residue 4, likely from a read error; the protein reported here is translated from the DNA. The genes are TRDV2 and TRDJ1; 12 bases are a match to TRDD3. CDR1 GEAIGNYY and CDR2 EKD come from the germline V gene. The CDR3 extends over 17 amino acids. Germline trimming cut 5 bases from V and 0 bases from J; bases unmatched to any gene: 9. Written as DNA, the CDR3 is TGTGCCTGTGGCACACTGGGGGATACCCCGTACACCGATAAACTCATCTTT. Its protein product is CACGTLGDTPYTDKLIF.

In its sample, this clone is medium-sized. V usage is TRDV2 and J usage is TRDJ1; the D gene is possibly TRDD3 (5 bases). The CDR3 sequence is 18 residues long. The germline CDR1 and CDR2 sequences are GEAIGNYY and EKD. The ends were cut back, 1 base at V and 2 bases at J, with 22 bases in the middle. In nucleotides, the CDR3 is TGTGCCTGTGACACACTTCAACTTACGGTGGGGTTAACCGATAAACTCATCTTT. Its protein is CACDTLQLTVGLTDKLIF.

The chain uses TRDV2 and TRDJ1, with D unresolved. The CDR3 covers 14 residues. CDR1 is GEAIGNYY and CDR2 is EKD in the germline V gene. Between the trimmed V and J ends, which lost 0 bases and 4 bases, there was a span of 11 bases. As DNA, the CDR3 is TGTGCCTGTGACACCGTCGGCCCGGACGATAAACTCATCTTT. Protein product: CACDTVGPDDKLIF.

This clone was counted a few times. A much larger clone is a single base away; this may be a read error. The chain recombines TRDV2 with TRDJ1; 12 bases are a match to TRDD3. The J segment lost 0 bases and the V segment lost 0 bases, leaving 19 bases of the junction unmatched. Germline values: CDR1 GEAIGNYY, CDR2 EKD. The CDR3 covers 22 residues. The CDR3 loop is CACDTANTGGYSPTEYTDKLIF. In DNA form, the CDR3 reads TGTGCCTGTGACACCGCCAATACTGGGGGATACAGTCCAACTGAGTACACCGATAAACTCATCTTT.

This clone occurred a few times. A read error may be the cause here, since a much bigger clone is one base away. Other DNA sequences of this sample code for an identical CDR3. The chain joins TRDV2 to TRDJ1; D is undetermined. V lost 0 bases and J lost 8, with 27 bases in between. This CDR3 comprises 18 residues. CDR1 and CDR2 from the germline V gene are GEAIGNYY and EKD. CDR3 sequence reads: CACDTAPGPYTLPRKLIF. The CDR3, as DNA: TGTGCCTGTGACACCGCACCCGGGCCCTATACCCTCCCACGCAAACTCATCTTT.

In regard to this clone: A much larger clonotype is one base distant, so this may be a read error. This specimen includes other DNA sequences encoding the same CDR3. The CDR3 DNA follows: TGTGCCTGTGACACCGTTGGAGGATACTCCGATAAACTCATCTTT. It specifies CACDTVGGYSDKLIF. The gene calls are TRDV2 and TRDJ1; tentative D call: TRDD3 (6 bases). Germline V CDR1 and CDR2: GEAIGNYY, EKD. V lost 0 bases to trimming and J lost 3 bases, with 13 bases between them. The CDR3 consists of 15 residues.

By frequency in the sample, this clone is medium-sized. The chain joins TRDV2 to TRDJ1; 8 bases map to TRDD2. This CDR3 spans 18 amino acids. J lost 2 bases, V lost 4 bases, and 17 bases had no gene match. CDR1 GEAIGNYY and CDR2 EKD come from the germline V gene. CDR3 region: CACDTLPTEGDGTDKLIF. The CDR3 DNA is TGTGCCTGTGATACACTTCCTACAGAAGGGGATGGGACCGATAAACTCATCTTT.

This clone was seen more than once but under ten times. With a far larger clone one base away, a read error is the likely cause. Other DNA sequences in the same sample also yield this CDR3. The genes are TRDV2 and TRDJ3; D remains ambiguous. Per the germline V gene, CDR1 is GEAIGNYY and CDR2 is EKD. The CDR3 totals 18 residues. Trimming removed 3 bases from V and 0 bases from J, with 14 bases in between. CDR3 protein: CACDQLGARSWDTRQMFF. In DNA form, the CDR3 reads TGTGCCTGTGACCAATTGGGTGCACGCTCCTGGGACACCCGACAGATGTTTTTC.

In regard to this clone: This sequence may be a read error, since a much larger clone differs from it by one base. Other nucleotide sequences in the sample specify the same CDR3. The chain recombines TRDV2 with TRDJ1; 9 nucleotides match TRDD3. This CDR3 has 17 residues. Germline V gives CDR1 GEAIGNYY, CDR2 EKD. This CDR3 is CACDTVEAGGYTDKLIF. In nucleotides, the CDR3 is TGTGCCTGCGACACCGTCGAAGCTGGGGGATACACCGATAAACTCATCTTT.